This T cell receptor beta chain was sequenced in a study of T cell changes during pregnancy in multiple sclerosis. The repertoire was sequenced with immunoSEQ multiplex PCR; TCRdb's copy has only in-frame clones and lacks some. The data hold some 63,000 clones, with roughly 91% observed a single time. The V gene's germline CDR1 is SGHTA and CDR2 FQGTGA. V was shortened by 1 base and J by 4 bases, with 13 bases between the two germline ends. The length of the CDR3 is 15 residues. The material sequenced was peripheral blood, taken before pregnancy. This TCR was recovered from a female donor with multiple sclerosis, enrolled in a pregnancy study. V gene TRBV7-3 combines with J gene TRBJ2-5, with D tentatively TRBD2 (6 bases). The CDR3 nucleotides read TGTGCCAGCAGCTTAAACGGGGGTTGGGGAGAGACCCAGTACTTC. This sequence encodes CASSLNGGWGETQYF.